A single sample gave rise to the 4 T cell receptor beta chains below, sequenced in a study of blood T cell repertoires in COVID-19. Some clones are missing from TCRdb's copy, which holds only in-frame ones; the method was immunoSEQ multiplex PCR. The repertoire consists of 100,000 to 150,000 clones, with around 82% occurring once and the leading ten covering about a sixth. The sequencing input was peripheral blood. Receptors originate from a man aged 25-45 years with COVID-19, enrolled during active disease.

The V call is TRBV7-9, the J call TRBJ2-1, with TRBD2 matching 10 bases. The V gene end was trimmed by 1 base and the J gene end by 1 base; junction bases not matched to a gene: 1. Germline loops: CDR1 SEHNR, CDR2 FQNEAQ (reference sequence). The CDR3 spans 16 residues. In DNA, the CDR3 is TGTGCCAGCAGCTTAGTAGCGGGGGGTTCCTACAATGAGCAGTTCTTC. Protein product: CASSLVAGGSYNEQFF.

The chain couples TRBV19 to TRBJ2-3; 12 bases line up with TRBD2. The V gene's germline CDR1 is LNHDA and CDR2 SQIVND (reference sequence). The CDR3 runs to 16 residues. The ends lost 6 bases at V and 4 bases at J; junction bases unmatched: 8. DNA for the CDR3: TGTGCCAGTAGATCTAGCGGGGGGGCCGTGCCAGATACGCAGTATTTT. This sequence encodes CASRSSGGAVPDTQYF.

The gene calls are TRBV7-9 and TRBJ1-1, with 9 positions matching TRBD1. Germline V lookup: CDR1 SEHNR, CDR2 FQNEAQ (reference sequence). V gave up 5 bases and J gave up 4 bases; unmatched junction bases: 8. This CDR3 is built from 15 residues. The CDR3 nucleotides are TGTGCCAGCAGCACCTACAGGGGGCGGGCCACTGAAGCTTTCTTT. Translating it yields CASSTYRGRATEAFF.

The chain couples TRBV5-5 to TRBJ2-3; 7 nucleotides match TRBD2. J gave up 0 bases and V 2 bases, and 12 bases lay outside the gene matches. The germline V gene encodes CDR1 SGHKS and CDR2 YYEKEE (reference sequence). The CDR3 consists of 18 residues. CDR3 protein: CASSFPAGDPYSTDTQYF. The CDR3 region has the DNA TGTGCCAGCAGCTTTCCGGCGGGAGACCCCTATAGCACAGATACGCAGTATTTT.